The 10 T cell receptor beta chains in this list originate from one sample, sequenced in a study of blood T cell repertoires in COVID-19. Repertoires were generated with immunoSEQ multiplex PCR, while TCRdb's copy carries only in-frame clones and drops some. The sample records 35,000 to 55,000 clones, about 89% being singletons. The sample was peripheral blood. These receptors all stem from a man aged 70-80 years with active COVID-19.

The chain employs TRBV27 and TRBJ2-3; maybe TRBD2 (5 bases). V lost 6 bases and J 4 bases, leaving 14 bases between the germline ends. CDR3 length: 14 amino acids. Germline V gene lookup returns CDR1 MNHEY and CDR2 SMNVEV (reference sequence). Here the CDR3 DNA reads TGTGCCAGCAGCCCATTCTTGCGGGCAGATACGCAGTATTTT. Residues: CASSPFLRADTQYF.

This chain uses TRBV19 with TRBJ2-5; TRBD2 might be the D (7 bases). Per the germline V gene, CDR1 is LNHDA and CDR2 is SQIVND (reference sequence). The V end lost 7 bases, the J end lost 5 bases, and 17 bases lay between the germline ends. The CDR3 runs to 14 residues. CDR3 coding DNA: TGTGCCAGTAACATGCGGGGGCCTCGGGAGACCCAGTACTTC. Protein sequence: CASNMRGPRETQYF.

The V and J genes are TRBV9 and TRBJ1-3; 7 nucleotides match TRBD1. Per the germline V gene, CDR1 is SGDLS and CDR2 is YYNGEE. The CDR3 consists of 18 residues. Trimming removed 3 bases from V and 0 bases from J; junction bases left unmatched: 12. CDR3 nucleotide sequence: TGTGCCAGCAGCGGAGGAGTGGAGGGGGCCCCCTCTGGAAACACCATATATTTT. Its translation: CASSGGVEGAPSGNTIYF.

The V call is TRBV25-1, the J call TRBJ2-5, with 7 nucleotides matching TRBD2. Germline V gene lookup returns CDR1 MGHDK and CDR2 SYGVNS. Trimming cost V 3 bases and J 4 bases; bases outside gene matches: 5. This CDR3 is built from 14 residues. CDR3 sequence (DNA): TGTGCCAGCAGTGATACTAGCGCTCTAGAGACCCAGTACTTC. Translated: CASSDTSALETQYF. The full variable domain, completed using reference TRBV25-1 and TRBJ2-5, is EADIYQTPRYLVIGTGKKITLECSQTMGHDKMYWYQQDPGMELHLIHYSYGVNSTEKGDLSSESTVSRIRTEHFPLTLESARPSHTSQYLCASSDTSALETQYFGPGTRLLVL.

The chain links TRBV7-8 to TRBJ1-6, with a tentative D call TRBD1 (6 bases). Germline V gene sequence: CDR1 SGHVS, CDR2 FQNEAQ. Trimming removed 1 base from V and 6 bases from J, with 10 bases in between. The CDR3 totals 15 residues. CDR3 in amino acids: CASSLVTGPNSPLHF. The CDR3 coding sequence is TGTGCCAGCAGCTTAGTTACAGGGCCTAATTCACCCCTCCACTTT.

The chain has TRBV11-3 and TRBJ1-1; TRBD1 matches at 7 bases. CDR1 is SGHNT and CDR2 is YENEEA in the germline V gene. V trimming: 11 bases; J trimming: 0 bases; junction bases outside the gene matches: 9. CDR3 length equals 14 residues. The CDR3 protein is CADDGGGMNTEAFF. The CDR3 DNA sequence: TGTGCCGACGATGGAGGGGGCATGAACACTGAAGCTTTCTTT.

The V gene is TRBV11-2, the J gene TRBJ2-5; TRBD2 agrees at 9 bases. This CDR3 has 15 amino acids. Trimming removed 5 bases from V and 3 bases from J; junction bases left unmatched: 7. Germline V lookup: CDR1 SGHAT, CDR2 FQNNGV. The DNA of the CDR3 is TGTGCCAGCAGCCCAGGTGGCGGGGGGGAAGAGACCCAGTACTTC. Translation: CASSPGGGGEETQYF.

The chain carries TRBV7-2 and TRBJ2-2; 9 bases line up with TRBD2. J lost 2 bases, V lost 3 bases, and 7 bases had no gene match. CDR1 is SGHTA, CDR2 FQGNSA, per germline. This CDR3 is built from 17 residues. The CDR3 is CASSLGSGGFNTGELFF. The CDR3 DNA reads as TGTGCCAGCAGCTTGGGTAGCGGGGGTTTCAACACCGGGGAGCTGTTTTTT.

The V and J genes are TRBV24-1 and TRBJ2-3; D not certain. V was clipped by 12 bases and J by 0 bases, with 12 bases between them. The CDR3 length is 13 residues. Germline CDR1 reads KGHDR; CDR2 reads SFDVKD. For the CDR3, the DNA is TGTGCCTCACAGCTAACTAGCACAGATACGCAGTATTTT. It is translated as CASQLTSTDTQYF.

The chain links TRBV5-1 to TRBJ2-5; 9 bases are a match to TRBD1. There are 14 residues in the CDR3. V shed 5 bases, J shed 2 bases, and the junction held 4 bases outside the gene matches. Germline values: CDR1 SGHRS, CDR2 YFSETQ. CDR3 loop: CASSLGQGQETQYF. DNA for the CDR3: TGCGCCAGCAGTCTGGGACAGGGTCAAGAGACCCAGTACTTC.